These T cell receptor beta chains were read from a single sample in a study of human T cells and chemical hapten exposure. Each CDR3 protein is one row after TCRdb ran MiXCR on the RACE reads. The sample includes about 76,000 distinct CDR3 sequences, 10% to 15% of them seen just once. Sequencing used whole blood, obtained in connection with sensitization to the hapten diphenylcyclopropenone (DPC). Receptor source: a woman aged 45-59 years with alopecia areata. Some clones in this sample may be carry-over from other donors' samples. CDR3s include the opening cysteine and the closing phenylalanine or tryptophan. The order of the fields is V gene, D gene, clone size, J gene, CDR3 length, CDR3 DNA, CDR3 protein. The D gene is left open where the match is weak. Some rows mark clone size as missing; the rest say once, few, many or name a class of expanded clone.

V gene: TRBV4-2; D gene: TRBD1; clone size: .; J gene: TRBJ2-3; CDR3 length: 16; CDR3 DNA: TGTGCCAGCAGCCCCGGGACAGGAGGTTTCACAGATACGCAGTATTTT; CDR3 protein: CASSPGTGGFTDTQYF
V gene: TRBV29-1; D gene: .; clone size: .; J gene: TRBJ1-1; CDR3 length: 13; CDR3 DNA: TGCAGCGTTGAACAGGGAGGGGACACTGAAGCTTTCTTT; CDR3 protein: CSVEQGGDTEAFF
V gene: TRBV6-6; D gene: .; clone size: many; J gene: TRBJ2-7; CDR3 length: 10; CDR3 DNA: TGTGCCAGCGGGACCTACGAGCAGTACTTC; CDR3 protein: CASGTYEQYF
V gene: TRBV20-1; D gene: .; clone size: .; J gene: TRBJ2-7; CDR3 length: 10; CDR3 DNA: TGCAGTGCATCCGACTACGAGCAGTACTTC; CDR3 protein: CSASDYEQYF
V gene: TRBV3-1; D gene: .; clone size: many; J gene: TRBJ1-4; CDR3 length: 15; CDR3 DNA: TGTGCCAGCAGCCAAGGGAGCACCCTAAATGAAAAACTGTTTTTT; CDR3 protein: CASSQGSTLNEKLFF
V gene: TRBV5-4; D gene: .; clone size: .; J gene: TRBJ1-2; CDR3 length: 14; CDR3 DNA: TGTGCCAGCACCTATACGGGACTGGGCTATGGCTACACCTTC; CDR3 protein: CASTYTGLGYGYTF
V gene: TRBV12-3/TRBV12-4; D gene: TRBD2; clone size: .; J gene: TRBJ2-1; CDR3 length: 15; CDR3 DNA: TGTGCCAGCAGTCGAGCGGGAGGACCCTACAATGAGCAGTTCTTC; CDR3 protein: CASSRAGGPYNEQFF
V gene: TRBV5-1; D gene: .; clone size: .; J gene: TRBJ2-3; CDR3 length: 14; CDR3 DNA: TGCGCCAGCAGCCGAGATTCTAGCACAGATACGCAGTATTTT; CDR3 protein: CASSRDSSTDTQYF
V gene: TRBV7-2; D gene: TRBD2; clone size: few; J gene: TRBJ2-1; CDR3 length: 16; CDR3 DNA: TGTGCCAGCAGCTTATCCCGGACTAGCGGGAGTGGTGAGCAGTTCTTC; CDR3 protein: CASSLSRTSGSGEQFF
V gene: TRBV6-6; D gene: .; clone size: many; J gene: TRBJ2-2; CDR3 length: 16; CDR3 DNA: TGTGCCAGCAGTTACATACAGGTTTCCCCCACCGGGGAGCTGTTTTTT; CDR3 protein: CASSYIQVSPTGELFF
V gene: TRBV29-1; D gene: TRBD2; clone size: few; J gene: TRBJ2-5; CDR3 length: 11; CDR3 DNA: TGCAGCCATCGGGGGGGAGAGACCCAGTACTTC; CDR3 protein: CSHRGGETQYF
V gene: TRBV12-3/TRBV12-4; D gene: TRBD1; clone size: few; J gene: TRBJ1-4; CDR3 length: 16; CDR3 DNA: TGTGCCAGCAGTTCCCGGGTAGGGACAGGGAATGAAAAACTGTTTTTT; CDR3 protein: CASSSRVGTGNEKLFF
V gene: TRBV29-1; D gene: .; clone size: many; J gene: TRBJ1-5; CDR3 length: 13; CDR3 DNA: TGCAGCGTTGAAGATGGGGGTGGCCAGCCCCAGCATTTT; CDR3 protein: CSVEDGGGQPQHF
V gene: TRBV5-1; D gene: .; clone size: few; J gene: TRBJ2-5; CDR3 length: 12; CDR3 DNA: TGCGCCAGCAGCTCCGGGGGAGAGACCCAGTACTTC; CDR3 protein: CASSSGGETQYF
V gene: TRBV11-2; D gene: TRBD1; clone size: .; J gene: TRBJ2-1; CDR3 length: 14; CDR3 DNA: TGTGCCAGCAGCTCCCTCACAGGGGGTGGTGAGCAGTTCTTC; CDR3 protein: CASSSLTGGGEQFF
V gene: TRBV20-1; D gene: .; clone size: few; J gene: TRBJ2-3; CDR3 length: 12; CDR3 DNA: TGCAGTGCTAGACCTAGCCCAGATACGCAGTATTTT; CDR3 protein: CSARPSPDTQYF
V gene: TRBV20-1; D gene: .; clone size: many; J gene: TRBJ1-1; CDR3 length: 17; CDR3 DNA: TGCAGTTCCTCCCGGCCCCCCCACCGACAGAGGAACACTGAAGCTTTCTTT; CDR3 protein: CSSSRPPHRQRNTEAFF
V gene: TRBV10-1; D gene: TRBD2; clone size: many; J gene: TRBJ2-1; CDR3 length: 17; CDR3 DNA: TGCGCCAGCAGTGATCCTTCTAGCGGGAACTCCTACAATGAGCAGTTCTTC; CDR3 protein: CASSDPSSGNSYNEQFF
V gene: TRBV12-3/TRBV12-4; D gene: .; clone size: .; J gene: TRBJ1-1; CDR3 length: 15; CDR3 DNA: TGTGCCAGCAGTTTCCCCAAACCCATGAACACTGAAGCTTTCTTT; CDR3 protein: CASSFPKPMNTEAFF
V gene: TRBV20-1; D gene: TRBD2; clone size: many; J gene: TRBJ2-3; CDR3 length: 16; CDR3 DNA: TGCAGTGCTAGAGTCGCTAGCGGGAGTGGCACAGATACGCAGTATTTT; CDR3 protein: CSARVASGSGTDTQYF
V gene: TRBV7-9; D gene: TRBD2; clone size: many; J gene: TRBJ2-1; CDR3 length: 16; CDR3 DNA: TGTGCCAGCAGCGGGGCTAGCGGGAGCTCCTACAATGAGCAGTTCTTC; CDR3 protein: CASSGASGSSYNEQFF
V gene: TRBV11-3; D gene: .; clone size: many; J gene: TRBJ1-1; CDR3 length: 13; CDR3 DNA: TGTGCCAGCAGCATAAACACCAACACTGAAGCTTTCTTT; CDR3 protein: CASSINTNTEAFF
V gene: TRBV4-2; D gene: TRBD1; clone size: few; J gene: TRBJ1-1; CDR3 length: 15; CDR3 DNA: TGTGCCAGCAGCCACGGCGACAGGGAAAACACTGAAGCTTTCTTT; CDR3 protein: CASSHGDRENTEAFF
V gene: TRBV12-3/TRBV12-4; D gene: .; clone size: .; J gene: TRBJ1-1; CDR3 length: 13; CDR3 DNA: TGTGCCAGCAGTTTCACAGAGAACACTGAAGCTTTCTTT; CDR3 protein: CASSFTENTEAFF
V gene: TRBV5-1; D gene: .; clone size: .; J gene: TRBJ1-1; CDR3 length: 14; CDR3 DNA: TGCGCCAGCAGCTTGGACGACAGGAACACTGAAGCTTTCTTT; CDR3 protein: CASSLDDRNTEAFF
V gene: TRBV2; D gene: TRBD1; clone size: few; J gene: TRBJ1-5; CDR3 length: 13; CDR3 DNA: TGTGCCAGCAGGGACAGGGGGCATCAGCCCCAGCATTTT; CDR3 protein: CASRDRGHQPQHF
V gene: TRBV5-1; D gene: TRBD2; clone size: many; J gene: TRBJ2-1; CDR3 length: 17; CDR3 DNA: TGCGCCAGCAGCTTGGGGCGAGGGACTAGCGGTTACAATGAGCAGTTCTTC; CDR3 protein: CASSLGRGTSGYNEQFF
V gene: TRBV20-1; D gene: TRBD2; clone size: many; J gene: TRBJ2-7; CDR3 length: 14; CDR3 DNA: TGCAGTGCTAGACCCGAGATAGCGGGCTACGAGCAGTACTTC; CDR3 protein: CSARPEIAGYEQYF